This passage covers 27 T cell receptor beta chains from one sample sequenced in a study of cytomegalovirus exposure and HLA in healthy donors. Both 60 Vbeta primers and 13 Jbeta primers went into the PCR. Generated by immunoSEQ multiplex PCR, the TCRdb table keeps only in-frame clones and is missing some. In the table there are about 62,000 clones, roughly 80% of which are singletons. Sequencing was performed on PBMCs. These receptors were obtained from a woman younger than 45 in good health and CMV-seronegative.

The chain combines TRBV5-5 with TRBJ1-1; D call uncertain. The germline gives CDR1 SGHKS, CDR2 YYEKEE (reference sequence). The CDR3 sequence is 15 residues long. The V end was cut by 0 bases, the J end by 0 bases, with 9 bases between. The CDR3 loop is CASSLAQTMNTEAFF. In nucleotides, the CDR3 is TGTGCCAGCAGCTTGGCCCAAACTATGAACACTGAAGCTTTCTTT.

The chain recombines TRBV7-2 with TRBJ2-5; 7 positions agree with TRBD1. The CDR3 runs to 15 residues. Germline V gene sequence: CDR1 SGHTA, CDR2 FQGNSA. Trimming removed 5 bases from V and 5 bases from J; junction bases left unmatched: 11. CDR3 loop: CASSLTTGIRETQYF. The CDR3 DNA reads TGTGCCAGCAGCCTAACGACAGGGATCCGGGAGACCCAGTACTTC.

This sequence joins TRBV7-8 and TRBJ1-5; weak D call: TRBD1 (5 bases). This CDR3 contains 16 residues. The V end lost 0 bases, the J end lost 4 bases, and 13 bases lay between the germline ends. Germline CDR1 and CDR2: SGHVS and FQNEAQ. The DNA of the CDR3 is TGTGCCAGCAGCTTAGCTGGGGTGACAGCTAATCAGCCCCAGCATTTT. It yields the protein CASSLAGVTANQPQHF.

The V call is TRBV11-2, the J call TRBJ2-5, with 14 positions matching TRBD2. This CDR3 has 17 amino acids. The germline V gene has CDR1 SGHAT and CDR2 FQNNGV. Trimming took 5 bases from V and 7 from J; bases not matched to a gene: 12. The CDR3 reads CASSHSTSGGAGGTQYF. The CDR3 DNA reads as TGTGCCAGCAGCCACTCGACTAGCGGGGGGGCGGGGGGGACCCAGTACTTC.

This chain connects TRBV9 to TRBJ2-2; D not resolved. V was clipped by 1 base and J by 4 bases, with 11 bases between them. Germline lookup yields CDR1 SGDLS and CDR2 YYNGEE. The CDR3 spans 15 residues. The CDR3 DNA sequence: TGTGCCAGCAGCGTACGGCTAGAAACCACCGGGGAGCTGTTTTTT. Translated: CASSVRLETTGELFF. The entire variable domain, with the rest obtained from reference TRBV9 and TRBJ2-2, is as follows: DSGVTQTPKHLITATGQRVTLRCSPRSGDLSVYWYQQSLDQGLQFLIQYYNGEERAKGNILERFSAQQFPDLHSELNLSSLELGDSALYFCASSVRLETTGELFFGEGSRLTVL.

The V and J genes are TRBV7-9 and TRBJ2-1, with D possibly matching TRBD2 (5 bases). V lost 3 bases to trimming and J lost 7 bases, with 16 bases between them. CDR3 size: 15 residues. Germline lookup yields CDR1 SEHNR and CDR2 FQNEAQ (reference sequence). DNA of the CDR3: TGTGCCAGCAGCTTTCTCCCCGTGAGGGAAAATGAGCAGTTCTTC. Translated, it gives CASSFLPVRENEQFF.

The gene calls are TRBV5-5 and TRBJ1-2; D gene uncertain. The V end was cut by 1 base, the J end by 5 bases, with 6 bases between. The CDR3 spans 12 residues. Germline V CDR1 and CDR2: SGHKS, YYEKEE (reference sequence). The CDR3 protein is CASSLRDYGYTF. The CDR3 coding sequence is TGTGCCAGCAGCTTGCGGGATTATGGCTACACCTTC.

The V and J genes are TRBV7-2 and TRBJ2-3, with D perhaps matching TRBD2 (5 bases). This CDR3 contains 13 residues. V gave up 8 bases and J gave up 0 bases, with 9 bases separating them. Germline V gene sequence: CDR1 SGHTA, CDR2 FQGNSA. CDR3 nucleotides: TGTGCCAGCCGGACTGGGAGCACAGATACGCAGTATTTT. Residues: CASRTGSTDTQYF. Filled out from reference TRBV7-2 and TRBJ2-3, the complete variable domain reads GAGVSQSPSNKVTEKGKDVELRCDPISGHTALYWYRQSLGQGLEFLIYFQGNSAPDKSGLPSDRFSAERTGGSVSTLTIQRTQQEDSAVYLCASRTGSTDTQYFGPGTRLTVL.

The chain is built from TRBV19 and TRBJ1-2, with TRBD1 identical over 8 bases. Germline V CDR1 and CDR2: LNHDA, SQIVND (reference sequence). The CDR3 has 16 residues. The ends lost 1 base at V and 5 bases at J; junction bases unmatched: 9. The CDR3 coding sequence is TGTGCCAGTAGTATAGCTCGGACAGGGAGAACTTATGGCTACACCTTC. Translating gives CASSIARTGRTYGYTF.

The V and J genes are TRBV6-1 and TRBJ1-6, with no clear D. The CDR3 extends over 16 amino acids. The germline V gene encodes CDR1 MNHNS and CDR2 SASEGT. The germline V and J ends were trimmed by 2 bases and 10 bases, with 18 bases remaining between them. Here the CDR3 DNA reads TGTGCCAGCAGTGAATATGCGTCTCCCCCTAGATCACCCCTCCACTTT. This sequence encodes CASSEYASPPRSPLHF.

This clone was observed a few times. One end of the junction is discordant with germline, which a read error may explain. This chain links TRBV7-9 with TRBJ1-5; 7 bases are shared with TRBD1. The CDR3 is made up of 16 amino acids. Germline CDR1 SEHNR, CDR2 FQNEAQ (reference sequence). CDR3 amino acids: CSSSKGAGNGRQPQHF. CDR3 bases: TGTTCCAGCAGTAAGGGGGCGGGGAACGGACGTCAGCCCCAGCATTTT.

About this clone: Compared with germline, one end of the junction differs, possibly owing to a read error. Other DNA sequences in this specimen translate into the identical CDR3. This sequence joins TRBV25-1 and TRBJ1-2, with D perhaps TRBD1 (6 bases). The CDR3 sequence is 15 residues long. Germline V gives CDR1 MGHDK, CDR2 SYGVNS. CDR3 sequence: CASSEYYRVDYGYTF. The CDR3 DNA reads TGTGCCAGCAGTGAATATTACAGGGTGGATTATGGCTACACCTTT.

V and J are TRBV6-1 and TRBJ2-1, with 8 bases identical to TRBD1. J was trimmed by 3 bases and V by 3 bases; bases with no gene match: 4. CDR3 length equals 15 residues. The V gene's germline CDR1 is MNHNS and CDR2 SASEGT. As DNA, the CDR3 is TGTGCCAGCAGTGACACAGGGGGGTTCTACAATGAGCAGTTCTTC. Amino acid sequence: CASSDTGGFYNEQFF.

The gene calls are TRBV28 and TRBJ2-7; TRBD1 matches at 7 bases. The CDR3 runs to 15 residues. Germline lookup yields CDR1 MDHEN and CDR2 SYDVKM. The V gene end was trimmed by 4 bases and the J gene end by 2 bases; junction bases not matched to a gene: 8. This chain's CDR3 is CASSSTGTATYEQYF. The CDR3, as DNA: TGTGCCAGCAGTTCCACCGGGACAGCCACCTACGAGCAGTACTTC.

V is TRBV9 and J is TRBJ2-1; 7 bases agree with TRBD1. V shed 0 bases, J shed 9 bases, and the junction held 9 bases outside the gene matches. Per the germline V gene, CDR1 is SGDLS and CDR2 is YYNGEE. The CDR3 runs to 15 residues. CDR3 DNA: TGTGCCAGCAGCGTAGGCGTGACAGGGTATAGTGAGCAGTTCTTC. Its protein product is CASSVGVTGYSEQFF.

V gene TRBV11-3 combines with J gene TRBJ1-1, with 7 bases lining up with TRBD1. Losses at the gene ends were 5 bases for V and 0 bases for J; bases not matched to a gene: 6. CDR1 SGHNT and CDR2 YENEEA come from the germline V gene. This CDR3 has 15 residues. The CDR3 spells CASSPGTAMNTEAFF. The CDR3 nucleotides read TGTGCCAGCAGCCCCGGGACAGCCATGAACACTGAAGCTTTCTTT.

This clone showed up just once. This rearrangement joins TRBV19 to TRBJ2-5; a weak D match, TRBD1 (6 bases). The CDR3 consists of 13 residues. Germline CDR1 reads LNHDA; CDR2 reads SQIVND (reference sequence). With 4 bases removed from V and 2 bases from J, the gap between germline ends came to 8 bases. As DNA, the CDR3 is TGTGCCAGTAGTAAGGGGGTACAAGAGACCCAGTACTTC. It encodes CASSKGVQETQYF.

This clone came up a few times. The chain employs TRBV11-2 and TRBJ1-5; 8 bases line up with TRBD1. V shed 5 bases and J 6 bases; nucleotides not matched to a gene: 6. Germline V gene lookup returns CDR1 SGHAT and CDR2 FQNNGV. The CDR3 length is 14 residues. CDR3 protein: CASSLDREGQPQHF. In DNA form, the CDR3 reads TGTGCCAGCAGCCTGGACAGGGAAGGTCAGCCCCAGCATTTT.

The rearrangement joins TRBV14 to TRBJ1-1; D unclear. Germline V gene data show CDR1 as SGHDN and CDR2 as FVKESK. V lost 5 bases to trimming and J lost 10 bases, with 14 bases between them. CDR3 length equals 12 residues. This CDR3 is CASSYSWGGAFF. DNA of the CDR3: TGTGCCAGCAGCTATTCGTGGGGAGGAGCTTTCTTT.

The rearrangement joins TRBV7-9 to TRBJ1-5; D is unclear. Germline V gene lookup returns CDR1 SEHNR and CDR2 FQNEAQ (reference sequence). V lost 5 bases, J lost 0 bases, and 11 bases lay in between. The CDR3 is 15 residues long. The CDR3 nucleotides are TGTGCCAGCAGCCATGGCGAGGGTAGCAATCAGCCCCAGCATTTT. This encodes CASSHGEGSNQPQHF.

The genes are TRBV2 and TRBJ1-2, with D perhaps TRBD1 (5 bases). This CDR3 is built from 15 residues. The V gene lost 3 bases and the J gene lost 3 bases, with 14 bases spanning the gap. The germline V gene has CDR1 SNHLY and CDR2 FYNNEI. As DNA, the CDR3 is TGTGCCAGCAGTGACGACAGTGCCTTTTACTATGGCTACACCTTC. It encodes CASSDDSAFYYGYTF.

In regard to this clone: Relative to the germline gene, one junction end is altered; a read error may explain this. V usage is TRBV7-7 and J usage is TRBJ2-2; tentative D call: TRBD1 (6 bases). CDR1 is SSHAT and CDR2 is FNYEAQ in the germline V gene (reference sequence). CDR3 size: 15 residues. The CDR3 is CASRPNRASTGELFF. CDR3 DNA sequence: TGTGCTAGCAGGCCAAACAGGGCTTCAACCGGGGAGCTGTTTTTT. Full variable domain (outside the CDR3, taken from reference TRBV7-7 and TRBJ2-2): GAGVSQSPRYKVTKRGQDVTLRCDPISSHATLYWYQQALGQGPEFLTYFNYEAQPDKSGLPSDRFSAERPEGSISTLTIQRTEQRDSAMYRCASRPNRASTGELFFGEGSRLTVL.

J is TRBJ2-3 and V is TRBV7-9; no clear D. V dropped 2 bases and J dropped 3 bases, with 3 bases sitting between them. This CDR3 is 12 amino acids long. Looked up from germline, CDR1 is SEHNR and CDR2 is FQNEAQ (reference sequence). The chain's CDR3 is CASSLPTDTQYF. As DNA, the CDR3 is TGTGCCAGCAGCTTACCGACAGATACGCAGTATTTT.

This clone was recorded once. This same CDR3 is encoded by further DNA sequences in the sample. V is TRBV11-2 and J is TRBJ1-4, with 9 bases fitting TRBD1. This CDR3 comprises 14 residues. The germline V gene has CDR1 SGHAT and CDR2 FQNNGV. J lost 5 bases, V lost 5 bases, and 3 bases had no gene match. The CDR3 is CASSRGTGNEKLFF. For the CDR3, the DNA is TGTGCCAGCAGCCGCGGGACAGGGAATGAAAAACTGTTTTTT.

In this sample, this clone turned up a few times. V gene TRBV7-2 combines with J gene TRBJ2-7; TRBD1 matches 9 bases. Trimming removed 1 base from V and 7 bases from J; junction bases left unmatched: 14. The CDR3 has 17 residues. Germline CDR1 and CDR2: SGHTA and FQGNSA. The CDR3 nucleotides read TGTGCCAGCAGCTTAGAAGTTGGGACAGGGCGAGTAAGGGAGCAGTACTTC. It yields the protein CASSLEVGTGRVREQYF.

This clone was seen just once. This chain uses TRBV23-1 with TRBJ1-1, with D perhaps TRBD1 (5 bases). TRBV23-1 is identified as an open reading frame with a role that is uncertain. The CDR3 extends over 16 amino acids. V was trimmed by 2 bases and J by 5 bases, leaving 18 bases between them. The CDR3: CASSQLTHPGRTEAFF. CDR3 bases: TGCGCCAGCAGTCAACTTACCCATCCAGGGAGGACTGAAGCTTTCTTT.

The genes are TRBV7-2 and TRBJ2-2; 14 bases fit TRBD2. CDR1 is SGHTA and CDR2 is FQGNSA in the germline V gene. The CDR3 has 18 residues. V dropped 1 base and J dropped 7; count of bases not matched to a gene: 8. CDR3 amino acids: CASSLVSGLAGGGGELFF. The CDR3 DNA reads TGTGCCAGCAGCTTAGTCTCTGGACTAGCGGGGGGAGGCGGGGAGCTGTTTTTT.